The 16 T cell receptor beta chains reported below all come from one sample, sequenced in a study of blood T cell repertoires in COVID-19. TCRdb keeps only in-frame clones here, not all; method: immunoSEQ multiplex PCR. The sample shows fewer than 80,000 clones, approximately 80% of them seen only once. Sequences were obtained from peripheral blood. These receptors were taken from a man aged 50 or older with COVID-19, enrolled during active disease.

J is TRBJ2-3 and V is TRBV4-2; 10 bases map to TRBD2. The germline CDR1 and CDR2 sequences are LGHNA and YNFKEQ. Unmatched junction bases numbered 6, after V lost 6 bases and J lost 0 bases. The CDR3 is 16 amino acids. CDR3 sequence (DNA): TGTGCCAGCAGATTGTCTAGCGGGGGAAGCACAGATACGCAGTATTTT. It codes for CASRLSSGGSTDTQYF.

This chain's CDR3 is CASSRRGSQPQHF. Here the CDR3 DNA reads TGTGCCAGCAGCCGACGGGGGAGTCAGCCCCAGCATTTT. The V and J genes are TRBV21-1 and TRBJ1-5. TRBV21-1 is assigned pseudogene status. The length of the CDR3 is 13 residues.

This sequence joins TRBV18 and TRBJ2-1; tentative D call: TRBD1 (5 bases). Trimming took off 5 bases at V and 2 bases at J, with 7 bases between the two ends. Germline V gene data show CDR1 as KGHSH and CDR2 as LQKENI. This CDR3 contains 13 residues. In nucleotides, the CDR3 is TGTGCCAGCTCAGGGGCTACCTACAATGAGCAGTTCTTC. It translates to CASSGATYNEQFF.

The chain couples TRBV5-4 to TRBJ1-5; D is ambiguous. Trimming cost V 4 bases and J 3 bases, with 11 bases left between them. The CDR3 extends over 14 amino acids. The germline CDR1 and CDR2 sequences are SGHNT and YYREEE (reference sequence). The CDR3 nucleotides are TGTGCCAGCAGCCCACTGGAGTACAATCAGCCCCAGCATTTT. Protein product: CASSPLEYNQPQHF.

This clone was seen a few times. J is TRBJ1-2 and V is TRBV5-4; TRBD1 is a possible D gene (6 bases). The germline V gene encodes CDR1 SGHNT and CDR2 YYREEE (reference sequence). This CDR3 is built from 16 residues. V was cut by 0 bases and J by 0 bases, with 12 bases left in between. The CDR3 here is CASSLVTGPTNYGYTF. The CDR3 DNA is TGTGCCAGCAGCTTGGTAACAGGGCCAACTAACTATGGCTACACCTTC.

The CDR3 nucleotides read TGTGCCAGCAGTTCGTACGACAGCACAAATGAAAAACTGTTTTTT. Amino acids: CASSSYDSTNEKLFF. The chain combines TRBV27 with TRBJ1-4; D might be TRBD1 (5 bases). The CDR3 length is 15 residues. CDR1 and CDR2 from the germline V gene are MNHEY and SMNVEV (reference sequence). Trimming took off 4 bases at V and 5 bases at J, with 14 bases between the two ends.

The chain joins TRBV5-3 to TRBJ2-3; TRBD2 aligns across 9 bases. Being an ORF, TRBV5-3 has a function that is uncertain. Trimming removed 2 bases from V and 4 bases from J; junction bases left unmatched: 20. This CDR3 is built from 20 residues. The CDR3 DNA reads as TGTGCCAGAAGCTTCTCCTCCGGCGGGGGGGCTCAACGTGATCCAGATACGCAGTATTTT. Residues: CARSFSSGGGAQRDPDTQYF.

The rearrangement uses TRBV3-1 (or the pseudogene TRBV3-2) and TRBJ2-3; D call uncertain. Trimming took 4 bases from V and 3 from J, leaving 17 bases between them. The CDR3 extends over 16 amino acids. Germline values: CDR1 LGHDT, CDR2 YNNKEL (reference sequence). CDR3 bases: TGTGCCAGCAGCCCCCATTATAACCGGTGGACAGATACGCAGTATTTT. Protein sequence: CASSPHYNRWTDTQYF.

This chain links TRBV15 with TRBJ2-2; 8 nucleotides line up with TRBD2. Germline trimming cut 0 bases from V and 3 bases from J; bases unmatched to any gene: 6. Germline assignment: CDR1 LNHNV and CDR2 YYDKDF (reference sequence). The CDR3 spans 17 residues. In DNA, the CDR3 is TGTGCCACCAGCAGAGATTTGGGCGGGGGGCACACCGGGGAGCTGTTTTTT. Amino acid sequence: CATSRDLGGGHTGELFF.

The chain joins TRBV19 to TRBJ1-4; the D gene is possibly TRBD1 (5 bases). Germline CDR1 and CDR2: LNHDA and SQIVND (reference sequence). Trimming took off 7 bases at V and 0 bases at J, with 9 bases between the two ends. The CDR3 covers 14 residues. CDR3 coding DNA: TGTGCCAGTAAGGGGCAGGCAACTAATGAAAAACTGTTTTTT. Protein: CASKGQATNEKLFF. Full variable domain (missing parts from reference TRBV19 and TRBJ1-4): DGGITQSPKYLFRKEGQNVTLSCEQNLNHDAMYWYRQDPGQGLRLIYYSQIVNDFQKGDIAEGYSVSREKKESFPLTVTSAQKNPTAFYLCASKGQATNEKLFFGSGTQLSVL.

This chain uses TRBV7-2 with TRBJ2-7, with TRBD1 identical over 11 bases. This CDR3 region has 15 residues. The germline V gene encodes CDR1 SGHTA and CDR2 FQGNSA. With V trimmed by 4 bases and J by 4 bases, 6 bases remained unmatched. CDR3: CASSSGQGALYEQYF. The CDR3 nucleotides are TGTGCCAGCAGCTCTGGACAGGGGGCATTATACGAGCAGTACTTC.

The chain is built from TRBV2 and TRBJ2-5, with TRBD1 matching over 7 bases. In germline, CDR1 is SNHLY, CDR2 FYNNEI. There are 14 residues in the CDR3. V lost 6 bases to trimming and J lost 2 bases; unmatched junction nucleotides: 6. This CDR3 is CASSSGTEQETQYF. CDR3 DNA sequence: TGTGCCAGCAGCTCCGGGACAGAACAAGAGACCCAGTACTTC.

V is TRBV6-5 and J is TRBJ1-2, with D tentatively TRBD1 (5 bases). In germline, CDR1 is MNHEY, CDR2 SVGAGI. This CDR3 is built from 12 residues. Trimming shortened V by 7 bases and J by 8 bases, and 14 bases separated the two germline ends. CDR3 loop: CASTGFGAGYTF. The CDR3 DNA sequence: TGTGCCAGCACAGGGTTCGGAGCCGGCTACACCTTC.

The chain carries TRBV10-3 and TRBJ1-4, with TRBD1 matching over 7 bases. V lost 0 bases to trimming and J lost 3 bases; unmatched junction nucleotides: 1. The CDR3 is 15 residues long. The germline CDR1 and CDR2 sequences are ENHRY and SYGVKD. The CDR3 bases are TGTGCCATCAGTGAGTCGGGGACAGCTAATGAAAAACTGTTTTTT. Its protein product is CAISESGTANEKLFF.

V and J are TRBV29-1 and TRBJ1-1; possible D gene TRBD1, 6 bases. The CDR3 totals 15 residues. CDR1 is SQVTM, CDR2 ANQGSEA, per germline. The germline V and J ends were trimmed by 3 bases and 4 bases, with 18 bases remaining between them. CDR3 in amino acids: CSVESPHRVGTEAFF. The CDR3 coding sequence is TGCAGCGTTGAGAGCCCCCACAGGGTGGGCACTGAAGCTTTCTTT.

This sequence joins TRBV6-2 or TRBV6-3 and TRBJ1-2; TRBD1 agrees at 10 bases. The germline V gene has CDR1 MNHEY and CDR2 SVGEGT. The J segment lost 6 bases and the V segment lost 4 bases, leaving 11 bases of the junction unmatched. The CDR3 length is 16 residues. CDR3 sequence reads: CASSSSDRGRIDGYTF. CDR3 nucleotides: TGTGCCAGCAGTTCCAGTGACAGGGGGCGTATCGATGGCTACACCTTC.